The entry that follows covers one TCR beta chain sequence. This receptor's antigen is unknown. Base quality data are lacking; no much larger clone is found one base away. The data derive from a study of chemoradiotherapy in HPV16-positive cancers (dated by TCRdb to between 2022 and 2023). Looking at the study overall: Functional T-cell assays on cells from two HPV16-positive patients defined candidate HPV-specific T-cell clones and common TCR motifs. The study asked whether T-cell immunity to the HPV oncoproteins E6 and E7 changes during chemoradiotherapy and whether this immunity affects survival. The candidate HPV-specific TCRs and motifs were subsequently tracked in TCR repertoires obtained from roughly 90 patients with HPV-related cancers. On the study overall, not on this receptor specifically: In HPV16-positive patients, expansion of HPV-responsive T cells during chemoradiotherapy was associated with improved recurrence-free survival. Expansion of candidate HPV-specific clones and E7-related TCR motifs was observed in the tumor microenvironment during treatment, whereas no such expansion was observed for non-HPV-specific T cells. Only two HPV16-positive patients were used to derive the functional definition of HPV-specific T cells, and the survival association was reported for HPV16-positive patients.

Repertoires were sampled repeatedly over the course of chemoradiotherapy, so clonal expansion could be followed in the tumor microenvironment. The junction shows trimming of 5 bases on V and 2 bases on J, plus 12 bases between the germline ends. Via the germline V gene, CDR1 is MDHEN and CDR2 SYDVKM. The cysteine opens and the phenylalanine closes a CDR3 of 14 amino acids. This entry keeps only the CDR3 DNA: 42 bases, framed from base 1. Libraries came from the immunoSEQ multiplex PCR assay. Drawn from immuneACCESS, this table holds only the in-frame rearrangements with V and J called that TCRdb kept. Clones are partly lost; checked studies trace under half to an unresolved V gene and leave the rest unexplained. The sample yields some 15,000 clones; just over 85% were counted once. Approximately 3.5% of the sample rests with the top ten.

This chain is built from TRBV28 and TRBJ1-1, with the D segment identity uncertain. The sequence derives from a human donor with HPV-associated anogenital cancer. The source material was blood, sampled from a patient who underwent chemoradiotherapy. The CDR3 has the sequence CASSPVGVNTEAFF. At the DNA level, the sequence is TGTGCCAGCAGTCCCGTCGGAGTCAACACTGAAGCTTTCTTT.